This is a list of T cell receptor beta chains from one sample in a study of blood T cell repertoires in COVID-19. Sequencing was performed with immunoSEQ multiplex PCR; in TCRdb, only in-frame clones are kept and a portion is missing. Counted here are about 170,000 clones, around 85% occurring once; the ten biggest clones make up 9.5% to 13%. Source material: peripheral blood. The source of these receptors is a woman in her fifties or sixties with COVID-19, enrolled during active disease. The conserved cysteine and the conserved F or W are not part of the CDR3 here. A D gene is named only where the DNA matches it firmly.

CDR3	D	V
ASSLKLASDTQY	TRBD2	TRBV27
ASSHELGLAGGGADTQY	TRBD2	TRBV4-3
ASSSRRYAHEQY	-	TRBV7-2
ASSPPGLAGYEQY	TRBD2	TRBV7-9
ASSSSGVGYT	-	TRBV12-3/TRBV12-4
ASSLGVPQGAGDTQY	TRBD1	TRBV13
ASSKNPRVAGETQY	TRBD2	TRBV5-6
ASSWDRGIYGYT	TRBD1	TRBV11-2
AISAKGAGTEAF	-	TRBV10-3
ASSQGTSLEREQF	TRBD2	TRBV4-1
ASRDHTGTQNYEQY	-	TRBV28
ASSPGVGTGGRYEQY	TRBD1	TRBV18
ASSFGTEETQY	TRBD1	TRBV7-3
ASSQVWRGGGYT	-	TRBV14
ASSLVLARGETQY	-	TRBV7-6
ASSLRGDGREKLF	-	TRBV27
ASSQAQDYGYT	-	TRBV4-2
ASSPNLDSYGYT	-	TRBV9